The subject of this entry is one T cell receptor (beta chain). The antigen is undetermined. Using unique molecular identifiers, the investigators prepared the TCRbeta library. From the PCR reads, TCRdb called clonotypes with MiXCR, one entry per CDR3 protein. The data show 500,000 to 650,000 distinct CDR3 sequences, over 9.5% seen once. The data stem from a study of T-cell reconstitution after alpha-beta-depleted transplantation in children. Overall study results and limits: Where alpha-beta T cells came from about two months after transplant was reportedly several hundred expanded graft clones. Newly made T cells mostly supplied T-cell counts and diversity one year after transplant.

Sequences were derived from PBMCs, mostly from graft donor cells, sampled 180 days after TCRalphabeta/CD19-depleted stem cell transplant. The origin of this receptor is a female patient between 2 and 15 years old who had a stem cell transplant for aplastic anemia, so the T cells may come from the graft donor.

This CDR3 is CSARRGGASPLHF. The CDR3 DNA follows: TGCAGTGCCAGACGCGGGGGCGCTTCACCCCTCCACTTT. The chain combines TRBV20-1 with TRBJ1-6, with a tentative D call TRBD1 (6 bases). This CDR3 is built from 13 residues. The germline gives CDR1 DFQATT, CDR2 SNEGSKA (reference sequence). V lost 6 bases and J lost 9, with 15 bases in between.